The rows below give T cell receptor beta chains drawn from one sample of a study of glioma-infiltrating T cells after dendritic cell vaccination. The repertoire was sequenced with immunoSEQ multiplex PCR; TCRdb's copy has only in-frame clones and lacks some. The sample lists approximately 93,000 clones, 75% to 90% occurring once. The sequencing used blood, collected after dendritic cell vaccination. These TCRs come from a human donor with glioblastoma. CDR3s include the opening cysteine and the closing phenylalanine or tryptophan. Fields, in order: J gene, V gene, D gene, clone size, CDR3 length, CDR3 protein, CDR3 DNA. A D gene is named only where the DNA matches it firmly. Clone size is stated in some rows and not others, as once, few, many or a class when expanded.

TRBJ2-7 TRBV2 TRBD1 . 14 CASSGRDRVGEQYF TGTGCCAGCAGTGGCCGGGACAGGGTCGGCGAGCAGTACTTC
TRBJ2-7 TRBV19 TRBD1 . 16 CASSIPMDRGRYEQYF TGTGCCAGTAGTATACCCATGGACAGGGGACGCTACGAGCAGTACTTC
TRBJ2-7 TRBV12-5 . . 16 CASGLVVTRGSYEQYF TGTGCTAGTGGTTTGGTAGTGACTAGGGGCTCCTACGAGCAGTACTTC
TRBJ2-1 TRBV5-1 TRBD2 . 16 CASSLGLAGENNEQFF TGCGCCAGCAGCTTGGGACTAGCGGGAGAAAACAATGAGCAGTTCTTC
TRBJ2-3 TRBV21-1 . . 15 CASSDLADSTDTQYF TGTGCCAGCAGCGACCTAGCGGACAGCACAGATACGCAGTATTTT
TRBJ2-7 TRBV11-2 . . 15 CASSLGRGAGYEQYF TGTGCCAGCAGCTTAGGACGGGGGGCCGGTTACGAGCAGTACTTC
TRBJ1-5 TRBV5-1 . . 15 CTSSLDSGSNQPQHF TGCACCAGCAGCTTGGATTCCGGGAGCAATCAGCCCCAGCATTTT
TRBJ2-7 TRBV6-1 TRBD1 . 14 CASSELGQEDEQYF TGTGCCAGCAGTGAATTGGGACAGGAGGACGAGCAGTACTTC
TRBJ2-3 TRBV9 TRBD2 . 16 CASSSWTSEGGDTQYF TGTGCCAGCAGCTCTTGGACTAGCGAAGGCGGGGATACGCAGTATTTT
TRBJ1-1 TRBV6-1 TRBD1 . 13 CASNPDRATEAFF TGTGCCAGCAATCCAGACAGGGCCACTGAAGCTTTCTTT
TRBJ2-3 TRBV5-6 TRBD2 . 15 CASSLVTSAYDTQYF TGTGCCAGCAGCTTGGTTACTAGCGCTTACGATACGCAGTATTTT
TRBJ1-5 TRBV2 . . 13 CASWADLNQPQHF TGTGCCAGCTGGGCAGATCTCAATCAGCCCCAGCATTTT
TRBJ2-7 TRBV30 . . 12 CAWSVSSYEQYF TGTGCCTGGAGTGTATCTTCCTACGAGCAGTACTTC
TRBJ1-2 TRBV27 TRBD1 once 13 CASSMTGVYGYTF TGTGCCAGCAGTATGACAGGGGTCTATGGCTACACCTTC
TRBJ2-1 TRBV7-2 TRBD1 . 15 CASSLGGTGYNEQFF TGTGCCAGCAGCTTAGGCGGGACAGGATACAATGAGCAGTTCTTC
TRBJ2-4 TRBV7-2 . . 16 CASSLVGGGAKNIQYF TGTGCCAGCAGCTTAGTTGGCGGCGGAGCCAAAAACATTCAGTACTTC
TRBJ2-1 TRBV7-8 TRBD2 . 14 CASSSAGQHNEQFF TGTGCCAGCAGCTCAGCGGGGCAGCACAATGAGCAGTTCTTC
TRBJ2-5 TRBV27 . . 14 CASRFPHRAETQYF TGTGCCAGCAGATTCCCCCATCGTGCGGAGACCCAGTACTTC
TRBJ1-1 TRBV7-9 . . 15 CASSRGTGYDTEAFF TGTGCCAGCAGCAGGGGAACAGGGTATGACACTGAAGCTTTCTTT
TRBJ1-1 TRBV6-6 . few 14 CASSYSTGNTEAFF TGTGCCAGCAGTTACTCCACAGGGAACACTGAAGCTTTCTTT
TRBJ1-6 TRBV5-3 TRBD1 . 17 CARSLWTGEIYNSPLHF TGTGCCAGAAGCTTGTGGACAGGGGAGATTTATAATTCACCCCTCCACTTT
TRBJ1-1 TRBV6-5 TRBD1 . 15 CASSQDRGLDTEAFF TGTGCCAGCAGCCAGGACAGGGGGCTGGACACTGAAGCTTTCTTT
TRBJ2-7 TRBV4-2 TRBD2 . 16 CASSPTTSGGPYEQYF TGTGCCAGCAGCCCAACGACTAGCGGGGGCCCCTACGAGCAGTACTTC
TRBJ2-1 TRBV27 TRBD1 . 17 CASRPRRQGPYSNEQFF TGTGCCAGCAGGCCTAGAAGACAGGGCCCCTACTCCAATGAGCAGTTCTTC
TRBJ1-2 TRBV5-1 . . 16 CASSLGQTTKGYGYTF TGCGCCAGCAGCTTGGGACAGACGACAAAGGGCTATGGCTACACCTTC
TRBJ2-7 TRBV25-1 TRBD1 . 13 CASTQGSGYEQYF TGTGCCAGCACACAGGGGAGTGGTTACGAGCAGTACTTC
TRBJ2-2 TRBV12-2 . . 19 CASRLAAPGQGVFTGELFF TGTGCAAGTCGCTTAGCTGCGCCGGGACAGGGGGTCTTTACCGGGGAGCTGTTTTTT
TRBJ2-7 TRBV15 . . 15 CATSRDPGSSYEQYF TGTGCCACCAGCAGAGATCCGGGAAGCTCCTACGAGCAGTACTTC
TRBJ1-1 TRBV2 TRBD1 . 11 CASRTGREAFF TGTGCCAGCAGGACAGGGAGAGAAGCTTTCTTT
TRBJ2-5 TRBV7-8 TRBD2 . 18 CASSIYPRGAGRQETQYF TGTGCCAGCAGCATCTACCCCCGGGGAGCGGGGAGACAAGAGACCCAGTACTTC
TRBJ1-4 TRBV9 TRBD1 once 15 CASSYGTGGGEKLFF TGTGCCAGCAGCTATGGGACAGGGGGCGGTGAAAAACTGTTTTTT
TRBJ2-1 TRBV27 . . 15 CASSLSSPPYNEQFF TGTGCCAGCAGTTTATCTAGTCCCCCCTACAATGAGCAGTTCTTC
TRBJ2-5 TRBV7-3 TRBD2 . 14 CASRDYAGVREQYF TGTGCCAGCAGGGACTATGCGGGGGTCAGGGAGCAGTACTTC
TRBJ1-5 TRBV10-1 . . 18 CASRESASCELINQPQHF TGCGCCAGCAGGGAGTCTGCAAGTTGCGAGCTCATCAATCAGCCCCAGCATTTT
TRBJ2-7 TRBV7-2 . . 14 CASTRGQISYEQYF TGTGCCAGCACGCGGGGCCAAATCTCCTACGAGCAGTACTTC